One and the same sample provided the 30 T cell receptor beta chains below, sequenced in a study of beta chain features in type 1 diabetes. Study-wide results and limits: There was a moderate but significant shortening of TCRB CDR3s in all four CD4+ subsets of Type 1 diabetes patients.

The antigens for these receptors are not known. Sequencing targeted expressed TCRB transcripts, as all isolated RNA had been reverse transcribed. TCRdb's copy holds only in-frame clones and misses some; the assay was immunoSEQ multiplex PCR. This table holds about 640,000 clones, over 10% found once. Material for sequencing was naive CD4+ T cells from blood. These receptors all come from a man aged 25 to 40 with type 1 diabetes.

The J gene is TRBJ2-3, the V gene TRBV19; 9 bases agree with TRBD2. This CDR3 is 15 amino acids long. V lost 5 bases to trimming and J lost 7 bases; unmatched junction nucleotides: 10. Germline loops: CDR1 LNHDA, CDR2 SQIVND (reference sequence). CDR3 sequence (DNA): TGTGCCAGTAGTCTGAGCGGGGGGCTCCGTCATACGCAGTATTTT. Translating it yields CASSLSGGLRHTQYF.

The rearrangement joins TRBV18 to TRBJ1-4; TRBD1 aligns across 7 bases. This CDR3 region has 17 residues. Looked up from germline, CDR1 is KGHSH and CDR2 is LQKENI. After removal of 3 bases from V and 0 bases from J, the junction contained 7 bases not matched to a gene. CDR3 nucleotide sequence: TGTGCCAGCTCACCGGACAGGACCATCGCAACTAATGAAAAACTGTTTTTT. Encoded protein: CASSPDRTIATNEKLFF.

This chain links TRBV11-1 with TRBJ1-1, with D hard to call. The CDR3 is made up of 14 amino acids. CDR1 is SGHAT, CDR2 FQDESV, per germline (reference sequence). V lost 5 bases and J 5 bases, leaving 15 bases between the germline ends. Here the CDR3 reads CASSEVLVGTEAFF. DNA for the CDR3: TGTGCCAGCAGCGAAGTCCTTGTAGGGACTGAAGCTTTCTTT. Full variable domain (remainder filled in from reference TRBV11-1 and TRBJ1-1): EAEVAQSPRYKITEKSQAVAFWCDPISGHATLYWYRQILGQGPELLVQFQDESVVDDSQLPKDRFSAERLKGVDSTLKIQPAELGDSAMYLCASSEVLVGTEAFFGQGTRLTVV.

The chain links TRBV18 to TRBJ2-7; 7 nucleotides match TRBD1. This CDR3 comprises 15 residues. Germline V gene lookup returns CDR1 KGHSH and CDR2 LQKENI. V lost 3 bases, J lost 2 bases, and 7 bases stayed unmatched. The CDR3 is CASSPPGQPPYEQYF. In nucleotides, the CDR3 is TGTGCCAGCTCACCGCCGGGACAGCCGCCCTACGAGCAGTACTTC.

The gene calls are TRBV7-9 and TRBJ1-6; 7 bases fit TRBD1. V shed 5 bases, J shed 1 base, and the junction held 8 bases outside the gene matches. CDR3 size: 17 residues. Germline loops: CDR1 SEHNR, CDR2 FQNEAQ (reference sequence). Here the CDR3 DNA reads TGTGCCAGCAGCGCAAATCTACAGGGGTCCTATAATTCACCCCTCCACTTT. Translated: CASSANLQGSYNSPLHF.

The DNA of the CDR3 is TGTGCCAGCAGTTTTTCAGGGTTTCGGGAAAAACTGTTTTTT. Its protein is CASSFSGFREKLFF. This chain links TRBV28 with TRBJ1-4; tentative D call: TRBD1 (5 bases). The germline CDR1 and CDR2 sequences are MDHEN and SYDVKM. V lost 3 bases and J lost 8, with 13 bases in between. This CDR3 spans 14 amino acids.

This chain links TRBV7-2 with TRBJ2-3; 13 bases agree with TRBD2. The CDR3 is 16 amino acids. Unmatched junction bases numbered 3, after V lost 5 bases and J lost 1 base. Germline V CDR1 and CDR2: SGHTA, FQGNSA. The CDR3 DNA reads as TGTGCCAGCAGCAACGGACTAGCGGGGGGCACAGATACGCAGTATTTT. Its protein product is CASSNGLAGGTDTQYF.

CDR3 bases: TGTGCCAGCAACCGGGGACAGGGGGCCATCGGGGAGCTGTTTTTT. Amino acids: CASNRGQGAIGELFF. The chain carries TRBV6-5 and TRBJ2-2; 12 nucleotides match TRBD1. This CDR3 contains 15 residues. Germline V gene data show CDR1 as MNHEY and CDR2 as SVGAGI. J lost 7 bases, V lost 7 bases, and 7 bases had no gene match.

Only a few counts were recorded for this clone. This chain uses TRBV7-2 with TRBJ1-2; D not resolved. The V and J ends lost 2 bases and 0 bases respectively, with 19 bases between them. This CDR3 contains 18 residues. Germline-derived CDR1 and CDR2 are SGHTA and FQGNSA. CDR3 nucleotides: TGTGCCAGCAGCTTAAAGGTAGCTTCATCCATAGCTAACTATGGCTACACCTTC. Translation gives CASSLKVASSIANYGYTF. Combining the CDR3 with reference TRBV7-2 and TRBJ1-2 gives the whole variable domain GAGVSQSPSNKVTEKGKDVELRCDPISGHTALYWYRQSLGQGLEFLIYFQGNSAPDKSGLPSDRFSAERTGGSVSTLTIQRTQQEDSAVYLCASSLKVASSIANYGYTFGSGTRLTVV.

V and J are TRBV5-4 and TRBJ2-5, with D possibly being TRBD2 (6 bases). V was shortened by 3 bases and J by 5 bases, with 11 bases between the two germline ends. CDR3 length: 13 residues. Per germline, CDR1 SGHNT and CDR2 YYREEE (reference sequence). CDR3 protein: CASSSTSRETQYF. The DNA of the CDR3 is TGTGCCAGCAGCTCTACTAGCAGGGAGACCCAGTACTTC.

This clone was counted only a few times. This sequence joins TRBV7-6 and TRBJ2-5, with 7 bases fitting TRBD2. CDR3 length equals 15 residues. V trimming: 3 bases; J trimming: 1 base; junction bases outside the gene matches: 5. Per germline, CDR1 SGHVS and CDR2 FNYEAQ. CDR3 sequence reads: CASSLMAGVQETQYF. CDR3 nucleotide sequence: TGTGCCAGCAGCTTGATGGCGGGAGTCCAAGAGACCCAGTACTTC.

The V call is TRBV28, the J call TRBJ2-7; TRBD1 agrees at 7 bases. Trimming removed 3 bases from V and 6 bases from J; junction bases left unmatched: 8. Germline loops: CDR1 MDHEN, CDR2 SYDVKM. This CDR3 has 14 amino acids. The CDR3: CASSLIDREGEQYF. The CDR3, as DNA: TGTGCCAGCAGTTTGATAGACAGGGAAGGCGAGCAGTACTTC.

CDR3 nucleotide sequence: TGTGCCAGCACTTCCACCCGACCCCTAAATTCACCCCTCCACTTT. It encodes CASTSTRPLNSPLHF. The rearrangement joins TRBV7-2 to TRBJ1-6; no clear D. The V gene's germline CDR1 is SGHTA and CDR2 FQGNSA. Trimming took off 7 bases at V and 7 bases at J, with 17 bases between the two ends. The CDR3 contains 15 residues.

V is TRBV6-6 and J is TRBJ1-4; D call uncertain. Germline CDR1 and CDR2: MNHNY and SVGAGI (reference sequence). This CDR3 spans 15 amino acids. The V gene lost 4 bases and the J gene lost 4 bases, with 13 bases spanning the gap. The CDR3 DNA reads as TGTGCCAGCAGTTGGACTCACCCTAATAATGAAAAACTGTTTTTT. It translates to CASSWTHPNNEKLFF.

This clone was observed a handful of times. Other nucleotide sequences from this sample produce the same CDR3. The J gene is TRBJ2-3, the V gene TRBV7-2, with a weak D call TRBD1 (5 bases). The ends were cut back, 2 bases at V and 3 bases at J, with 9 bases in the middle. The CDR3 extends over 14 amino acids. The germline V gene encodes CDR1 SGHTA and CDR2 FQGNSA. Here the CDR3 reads CASSLQGSTDTQYF. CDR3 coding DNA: TGTGCCAGCAGCTTACAGGGATCTACAGATACGCAGTATTTT.

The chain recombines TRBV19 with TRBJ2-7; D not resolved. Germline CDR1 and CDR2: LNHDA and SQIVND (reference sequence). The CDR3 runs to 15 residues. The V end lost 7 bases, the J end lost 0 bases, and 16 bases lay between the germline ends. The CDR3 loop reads CASTRRGESSYEQYF. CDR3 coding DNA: TGTGCCAGTACCCGGAGAGGTGAGAGCTCCTACGAGCAGTACTTC. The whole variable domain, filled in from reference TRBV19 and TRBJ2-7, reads DGGITQSPKYLFRKEGQNVTLSCEQNLNHDAMYWYRQDPGQGLRLIYYSQIVNDFQKGDIAEGYSVSREKKESFPLTVTSAQKNPTAFYLCASTRRGESSYEQYFGPGTRLTVT.

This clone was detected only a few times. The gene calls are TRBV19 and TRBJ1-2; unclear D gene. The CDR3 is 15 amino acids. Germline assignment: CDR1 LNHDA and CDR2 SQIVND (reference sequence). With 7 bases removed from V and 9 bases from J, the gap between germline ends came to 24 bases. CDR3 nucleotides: TGTGCCAGTACCCCGGCCCGGGCCCAGCCGCACAGCTACACCTTC. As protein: CASTPARAQPHSYTF.

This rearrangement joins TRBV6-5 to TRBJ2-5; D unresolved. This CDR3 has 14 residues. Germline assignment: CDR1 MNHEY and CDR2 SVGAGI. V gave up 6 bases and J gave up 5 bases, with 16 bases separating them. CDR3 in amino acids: CASSALRSQETQYF. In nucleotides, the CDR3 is TGTGCCAGCAGCGCACTACGCTCGCAGGAGACCCAGTACTTC.

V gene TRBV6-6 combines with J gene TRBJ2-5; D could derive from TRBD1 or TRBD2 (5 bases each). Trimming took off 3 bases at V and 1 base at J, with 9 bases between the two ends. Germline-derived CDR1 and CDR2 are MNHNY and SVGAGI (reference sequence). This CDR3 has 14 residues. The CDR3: CASSYGTSQETQYF. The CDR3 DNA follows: TGTGCCAGCAGTTATGGGACCAGCCAAGAGACCCAGTACTTC.

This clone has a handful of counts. The CDR3 sequence is CAINNGLAEWNEQFF. The DNA for the CDR3 is TGTGCCATCAATAACGGACTAGCGGAGTGGAATGAGCAGTTCTTC. The chain uses TRBV10-3 and TRBJ2-1, with TRBD2 identical over 10 bases. CDR1 and CDR2 from the germline V gene are ENHRY and SYGVKD. The CDR3 sequence is 15 residues long. V was pared by 7 bases and J by 7 bases, with 10 bases of the junction left unmatched.

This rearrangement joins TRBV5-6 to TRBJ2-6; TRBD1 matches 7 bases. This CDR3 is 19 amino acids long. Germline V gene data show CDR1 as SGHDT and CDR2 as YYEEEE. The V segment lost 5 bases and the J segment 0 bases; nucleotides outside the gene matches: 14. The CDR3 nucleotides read TGTGCCAGCAGTCTTACCCGGGACAGCCGCTTCTCTGGGGCCAACGTCCTGACTTTC. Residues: CASSLTRDSRFSGANVLTF.

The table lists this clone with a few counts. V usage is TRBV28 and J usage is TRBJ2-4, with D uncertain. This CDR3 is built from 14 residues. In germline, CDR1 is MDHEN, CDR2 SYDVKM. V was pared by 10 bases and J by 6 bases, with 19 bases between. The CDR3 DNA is TGTGCCATCTCTGAAGGGCGGATCGGAAACATTCAGTACTTC. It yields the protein CAISEGRIGNIQYF.

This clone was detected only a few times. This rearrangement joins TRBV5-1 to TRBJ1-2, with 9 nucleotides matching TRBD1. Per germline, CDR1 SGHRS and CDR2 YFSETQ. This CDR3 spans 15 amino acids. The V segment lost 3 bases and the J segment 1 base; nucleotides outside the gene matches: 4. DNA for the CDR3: TGCGCCAGCAGCTGGGGGACAGGGAATAACTATGGCTACACCTTC. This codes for CASSWGTGNNYGYTF.

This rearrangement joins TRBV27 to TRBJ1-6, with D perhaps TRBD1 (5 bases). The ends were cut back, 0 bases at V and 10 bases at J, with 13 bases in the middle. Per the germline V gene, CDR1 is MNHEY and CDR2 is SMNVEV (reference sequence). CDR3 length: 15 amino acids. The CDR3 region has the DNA TGTGCCAGCAGTTTATCGAACCAGGGATGGTCACCCCTCCACTTT. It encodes CASSLSNQGWSPLHF.

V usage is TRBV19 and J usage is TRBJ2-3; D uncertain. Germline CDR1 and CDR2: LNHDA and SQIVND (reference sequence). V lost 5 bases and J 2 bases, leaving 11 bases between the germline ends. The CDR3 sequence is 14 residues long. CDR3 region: CASSLGSATDTQYF. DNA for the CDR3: TGTGCCAGTAGTCTGGGGTCGGCCACAGATACGCAGTATTTT.

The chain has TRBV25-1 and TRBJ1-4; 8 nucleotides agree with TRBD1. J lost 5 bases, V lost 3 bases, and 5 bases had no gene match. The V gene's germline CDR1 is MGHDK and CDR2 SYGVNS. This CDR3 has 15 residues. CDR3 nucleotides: TGTGCCAGCAGTGACGGACAGGGAGTCAATGAAAAACTGTTTTTT. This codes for CASSDGQGVNEKLFF. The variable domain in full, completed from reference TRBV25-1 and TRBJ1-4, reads EADIYQTPRYLVIGTGKKITLECSQTMGHDKMYWYQQDPGMELHLIHYSYGVNSTEKGDLSSESTVSRIRTEHFPLTLESARPSHTSQYLCASSDGQGVNEKLFFGSGTQLSVL.

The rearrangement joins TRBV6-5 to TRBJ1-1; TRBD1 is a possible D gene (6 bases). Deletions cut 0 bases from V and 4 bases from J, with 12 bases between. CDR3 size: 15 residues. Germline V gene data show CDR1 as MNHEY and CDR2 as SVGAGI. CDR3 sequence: CASSYSAGAGTEAFF. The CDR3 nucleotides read TGTGCCAGCAGTTACTCAGCAGGGGCAGGCACTGAAGCTTTCTTT.

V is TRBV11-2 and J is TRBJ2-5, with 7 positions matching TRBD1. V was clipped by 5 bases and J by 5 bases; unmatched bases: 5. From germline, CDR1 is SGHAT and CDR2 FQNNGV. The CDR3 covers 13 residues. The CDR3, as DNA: TGTGCCAGCAGCCTACAGGGGCGGGAGACCCAGTACTTC. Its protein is CASSLQGRETQYF. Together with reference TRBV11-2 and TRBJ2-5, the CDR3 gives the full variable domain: EAGVAQSPRYKIIEKRQSVAFWCNPISGHATLYWYQQILGQGPKLLIQFQNNGVVDDSQLPKDRFSAERLKGVDSTLKIQPAKLEDSAVYLCASSLQGRETQYFGPGTRLLVL.

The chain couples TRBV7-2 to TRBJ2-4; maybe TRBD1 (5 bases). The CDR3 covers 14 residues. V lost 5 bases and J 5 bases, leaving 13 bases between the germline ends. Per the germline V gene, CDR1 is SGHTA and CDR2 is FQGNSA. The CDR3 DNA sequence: TGTGCCAGCAGCGTCTCAGGGAATGAAAACATTCAGTACTTC. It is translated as CASSVSGNENIQYF. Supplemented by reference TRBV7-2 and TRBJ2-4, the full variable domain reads GAGVSQSPSNKVTEKGKDVELRCDPISGHTALYWYRQSLGQGLEFLIYFQGNSAPDKSGLPSDRFSAERTGGSVSTLTIQRTQQEDSAVYLCASSVSGNENIQYFGAGTRLSVL.

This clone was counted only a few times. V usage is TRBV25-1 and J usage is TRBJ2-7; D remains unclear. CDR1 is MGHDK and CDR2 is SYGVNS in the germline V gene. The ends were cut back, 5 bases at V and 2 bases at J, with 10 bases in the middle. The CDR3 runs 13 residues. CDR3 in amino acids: CASSLDVPYEQYF. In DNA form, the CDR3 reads TGTGCCAGCAGTCTCGACGTTCCCTACGAGCAGTACTTC.